The source of this T cell receptor (beta chain) is a study of T cells in localized non-small cell lung cancer. Notes on the study in general: The tumor had only one region sequenced, so heterogeneity remains possible. Of the top 100 tumor clones, median approximately 50 were in adjacent lung, 25 to 35 among its top 100.

Concerning this clone itself: Its antigen is not identified.

Produced via immunoSEQ multiplex PCR; TCRdb's table is partial and in-frame only. The table lists tens of thousands of clones, roughly 87% of them singletons. From germline, CDR1 is SGHRS and CDR2 YFSETQ. Germline trimming cut 4 bases from V and 7 bases from J; bases unmatched to any gene: 9. The CDR3 is 16 amino acids. The chain recombines TRBV5-1 with TRBJ2-1, with 12 positions matching TRBD2. The clonotype originates from a male donor at least 60 years old with stage I squamous cell lung carcinoma. Sequences were derived from peripheral blood, sampled before any cancer treatment. The CDR3 sequence: CASSRLTSGSGNEQFF. The CDR3 DNA sequence: TGCGCCAGCAGCCGGTTGACTAGCGGGAGTGGGAATGAGCAGTTCTTC.